The next 10 T cell receptor beta chains were all read from a single sample in a study of T cell clonality in common variable immunodeficiency. Repertoires were generated with immunoSEQ multiplex PCR, while TCRdb's copy carries only in-frame clones and drops some. The sample is made up of about 43,000 clones, none counted only once. The sequenced sample was peripheral blood mononuclear cells. Source of these receptors: a person aged 18 to 75 in good health.

On this clone: The CDR3 end is not reached by the read, which stops 3 residues before it; the germline J gene fills it in. Distinct nucleotide sequences in the sample also encode this CDR3. V usage is TRBV7-9 and J usage is TRBJ1-1; possibly TRBD1 for D (5 bases). Germline V gene lookup returns CDR1 SEHNR and CDR2 FQNEAQ (reference sequence). The CDR3 covers 14 residues. Trimming removed 1 base at V and 7 bases at J, with 13 bases between. The sequenced part of the CDR3 DNA is TGTGCCAGCAGCTTAGTCTTCGGAGGGGATGAA. It encodes CASSLVFGGDE. The complete CDR3 protein is CASSLVFGGDEAFF.

In its sample, this clone was seen many times. Coverage ceases 3 residues before the CDR3 finishes, and the germline J gene fills in the end. This chain uses TRBV20-1 with TRBJ2-1, with a tentative D call TRBD2 (6 bases). The CDR3 runs to 16 residues. The V gene's germline CDR1 is DFQATT and CDR2 SNEGSKA (reference sequence). V was pared by 0 bases and J by 0 bases, with 12 bases between. CDR3 sequence reads: CSARDMAGISYNEQFF. CDR3 DNA, as far as it was read: TGCAGTGCTAGAGATATGGCGGGGATCTCCTACAATGAG.

At least ten counts were recorded for this clone. The sequenced part of the CDR3 DNA is TGCAGTGCAGCAATAGGAAAGGGCTTTTACGAG. This translates into CSAAIGKGFYE. The entire CDR3 is CSAAIGKGFYEQYF. The gene calls are TRBV20-1 and TRBJ2-7; the D is unclear. The read gets to within 3 residues of the CDR3 end, and the germline J gene fills in the rest. This CDR3 has 14 amino acids. Germline assignment: CDR1 DFQATT and CDR2 SNEGSKA (reference sequence). Deletions cut 6 bases from V and 4 bases from J, with 19 bases between.

This clone was counted many times. The DNA ends 3 residues before the CDR3 does, and the rest of the CDR3 is filled in from the germline J gene. The chain recombines TRBV2 with TRBJ2-1; D call uncertain. The CDR3 sequence is 13 residues long. V was shortened by 5 bases and J by 3 bases, with 8 bases between the two germline ends. CDR1 is SNHLY and CDR2 is FYNNEI in the germline V gene. The CDR3 protein is CASSPTYYNEQFF. The CDR3 DNA, read in part, is TGTGCCAGCAGTCCCACTTACTACAATGAG.

This clone was found many times. Read data end 3 residues before the CDR3 end; the end is taken from the germline J gene. The J gene is TRBJ1-1, the V gene TRBV19; TRBD1 is a possible D gene (5 bases). Germline V gene data show CDR1 as LNHDA and CDR2 as SQIVND (reference sequence). This CDR3 is built from 13 residues. The CDR3 DNA, read in part, is TGTGCCAGTAGTATGGGGCAGGATAGAGAA. Translated: CASSMGQDRE. The full CDR3 reads CASSMGQDREAFF.

At least ten counts were recorded for this clone. The read stops 3 residues short of the end of the CDR3; the missing end is completed from the germline J gene. The chain combines TRBV7-2 with TRBJ2-3, with unresolved D. The CDR3 spans 12 residues. V was trimmed by 6 bases and J by 0 bases, leaving 4 bases between them. From germline, CDR1 is SGHTA and CDR2 FQGNSA. This CDR3 reads CASSSSTDTQYF. The part of the CDR3 DNA that was read is TGTGCCAGCAGTTCTAGCACAGATACG.

This clone has ten or more counts. Sequencing ends 3 residues short of the CDR3 end; the germline J gene provides the rest. This sequence joins TRBV19 and TRBJ2-2, with 9 bases matching TRBD2. Germline V gives CDR1 LNHDA, CDR2 SQIVND (reference sequence). There are 16 residues in the CDR3. The ends lost 7 bases at V and 3 bases at J; junction bases unmatched: 9. CDR3 DNA (partial): TGTGCCAGTAAGCGGGGGGCTCAAGTAGACACCGGGGAG. This sequence encodes CASKRGAQVDTGE. The complete CDR3 protein is CASKRGAQVDTGELFF.

This clone was counted only a few times. Read coverage stops 3 residues before the CDR3 terminus; the germline J gene supplies the remainder. The chain recombines TRBV10-3 with TRBJ2-7; 11 bases line up with TRBD2. V lost 3 bases to trimming and J lost 1 base; unmatched junction nucleotides: 8. This CDR3 comprises 17 residues. The germline V gene encodes CDR1 ENHRY and CDR2 SYGVKD. CDR3 DNA (partial): TGTGCCATCAGTGAAATTAGCGGGGGGGCCGGATCCTACGAG. It codes for CAISEISGGAGSYE. From start to end, the CDR3 is CAISEISGGAGSYEQYF.

This clone was seen more than once but under ten times. The read is 3 residues too short to cover the CDR3 end, so that end is filled in from the germline J gene. The genes are TRBV25-1 and TRBJ2-1; the match to TRBD2 covers 14 bases. With V trimmed by 2 bases and J by 6 bases, 3 bases remained unmatched. This CDR3 has 16 amino acids. CDR1 is MGHDK, CDR2 SYGVNS, per germline. The covered CDR3 bases are TGTGCCAGCAGTGAAACCGGGACTAGCGGGAGCAATGAG. Translation: CASSETGTSGSNE. The CDR3 in full is CASSETGTSGSNEQFF.

The table lists this clone with many counts. The missing CDR3 end, 3 residues past where the read stops, is filled in from the germline J gene. This rearrangement joins TRBV5-1 to TRBJ2-2; 7 nucleotides align to TRBD1. The CDR3 is 15 amino acids. Looked up from germline, CDR1 is SGHRS and CDR2 is YFSETQ. V lost 6 bases, J lost 4 bases, and 9 bases stayed unmatched. Partial CDR3 DNA: TGCGCCAGCATCAAAGACAGGGTCGGCACCGGGGAG. As protein: CASIKDRVGTGE. The whole CDR3 sequence reads CASIKDRVGTGELFF.